This TCR beta chain stems from a study of graft-versus-host responses after intestinal transplantation (dated by TCRdb to the early 2020s). Background on the whole study: The transplants that recipients got were multivisceral, liver-intestinal, or isolated intestinal. To identify alloreactive clones, pre-transplant mixed lymphocyte reaction products were sequenced and then compared with unstimulated pre-transplant donor and recipient T cells. Rather than being sequenced by the commercial service, samples from a few later patients were sequenced in-house on an Illumina MiSeq and processed with MiXCR. After intestinal transplantation, graft-versus-host and host-versus-graft alloreactive T cell clones were followed in the graft, circulation and bone marrow using bulk TCR-beta CDR3 sequencing. A peak of at least 4% donor T cells among recipient peripheral blood mononuclear cells was the definition used for donor T cell macrochimerism. Every recipient was given anti-thymocyte globulin induction, then maintenance tacrolimus and steroids for about 3 years. The cohort enrolled about two dozen intestinal transplant recipients, one of whom was a retransplant, and a few patients without pretransplant specimens were excluded.

The research as a whole found: The relatively low number and heterogeneity of intestinal transplant patients limited the conclusions. GvH clones were found in recipient bone marrow, and some of the GvH clones appeared earlier in ileal mucosa or blood, which is consistent with an intestinal mucosal origin. In the allografts of patients with donor T cell macrochimerism, GvH to HvG T cell clonal ratios were high. Early after transplant, peak levels of circulating GvH clones were found to be associated with declines in HvG clones.

Trimmed from V: 8 bases; trimmed from J: 10 bases; junction bases lacking a gene match: 19. Per the germline V gene (reference sequence), MNHNY is the CDR1 and SVGAGI is the CDR2. The CDR3 has 15 amino acids, counting the end cysteine and phenylalanine. Kept here is only the CDR3 DNA, which spans 45 bases and is read in frame from base 1. For this clone: The specificity of this receptor is unknown. There are no base qualities to consult, and no much larger clone falls within one base.

The intended sense of this specimen's time point label: cells obtained before transplantation from donor or recipient. CD3+CD4+ and CD3+CD8+ populations were FACS-sorted from unstimulated pre-transplant donor and recipient cells taken from spleen or lymph nodes. Library generation was performed with the immunoSEQ multiplex PCR assay. For most patients, genomic DNA was isolated with the Qiagen DNeasy Blood and Tissue Kit and sent frozen to Adaptive Biotechnologies for TCR sequencing. Adaptive Biotechnologies carried out high-throughput TCR-beta CDR3 sequencing of genomic DNA for most patients. Per the original workflow: TCR sequencing data were retrieved from Adaptive's ImmunoSEQ software for 18 patients, whereas a few other patients were processed with MiXCR and VDJtools. To correct CD4 versus CD8 sorting errors, any sequence found in both subsets at a frequency ratio below 5:1 was removed. CDR3 nucleotide sequences shared between donor and recipient were removed because their origin could not be assigned. At least 2-fold expansion over unstimulated cells and a minimum CFSE-low frequency of 0.002% (template counts) or 0.001% (read counts) were required for clones to be classified as alloreactive. A clone was considered mappable if detected in the sequenced pre-transplant spleen, lymph node, or MLR CFSE-low populations of the donor or recipient. Cumulative frequency of alloreactive clones was calculated as a percentage of all sequences weighted by copy number. Drawn from immuneACCESS, this table holds only the in-frame rearrangements with V and J called that TCRdb kept. Clones are partly lost; checked studies trace under half to an unresolved V gene and leave the rest unexplained. That table gives V, J and clone size, and the DNA gave D and trimming. For this sample the table gives 65,000 to 90,000 clones, of which around 90% were detected only once. The ten largest make up around 2.6% of the sample.

The receptor was isolated from a human donor who received an intestinal transplant. The rearranged chain carries TRBV6-6 and TRBJ2-7; the junction holds 8 bases that match TRBD1. This specimen was unstimulated CD8+ T cells sorted from spleen or lymph node cells, taken before intestinal transplant. The CDR3 region has the sequence CASGEDRESVPGQYF. The DNA sequence follows: TGTGCCAGCGGGGAGGACAGGGAGAGCGTCCCTGGACAGTACTTC.